This T cell receptor (beta chain) was identified in a study of blood T cell repertoires in COVID-19. About the research overall: Sources were T cells, B-cell-depleted T cells, or PBMCs; the material itself was cDNA or gDNA.

Patients of the Seattle cohort, enrolled during active infection, were followed longitudinally. Under the authors' procedure: Nucleated cell counts were estimated from reference gene primer amplification. Using immunoSEQ multiplex PCR, the repertoire was profiled, and TCRdb retains in-frame clones only, with some absent. That table furnishes V, J and clone size, whereas the DNA furnished D and trimming. Among roughly 300,000 clones listed, about 90% were seen once. Germline V gives CDR1 MGHDK, CDR2 SYGVNS. The CDR3 extends over 14 amino acids. The junction had 4 bases not matched to a gene; V was cut back by 5 bases and J by 4 bases.

The gene calls are TRBV25-1 and TRBJ1-1; the match to TRBD1 covers 10 bases. This TCR was sampled from a woman aged 30 to 39 with COVID-19, enrolled during active disease. The sequenced sample was peripheral blood. This CDR3 reads CASSPRDRGTEAFF. The CDR3 DNA is TGTGCCAGCAGTCCCCGGGACAGGGGCACTGAAGCTTTCTTT.